This T cell receptor beta chain was identified in a study of shared clonotypes between healthy human individuals. Study-level information: Each donor's CD4 naive and CD4 memory cells filled three plates apiece, CD8 naive two, and CD8 memory one.

Study results and caveats: Blood alone was sampled, and tissue repertoires likely differ.

There were no recent acute infections or vaccinations among the donors, who were healthy HIV-negative adults. A word on this clone: Its specificity is unknown.

Original analysis: Junction-only immunoSEQ sequences carried no quality scores, so filtering differed. Repertoires were generated with immunoSEQ multiplex PCR, while TCRdb's copy carries only in-frame clones and drops some. V, J and clone size derive from that table, while D and trimming were established from the DNA sequence. The repertoire holds 2 million to 3 million clones, with more than 85% as singletons. The V gene end was trimmed by 4 bases and the J gene end by 0 bases; junction bases not matched to a gene: 3. This CDR3 comprises 15 residues. The TCR sequence derives from a man between 18 and 35 years old in good health. Some clones in this sample may be carry-over from other donors' samples. Material: naive CD4+ T cells from PBMCs. This sample's subset: CD45RA+ positively selected. This rearrangement joins TRBV23-1 to TRBJ1-2, with TRBD1 identical over 9 bases. TRBV23-1 is sorted into the ORF group, with uncertain function. CDR3 sequence (DNA): TGCGCCAGCAGTCGCGGGACAGGGACTAACTATGGCTACACCTTC. It codes for CASSRGTGTNYGYTF.